The TCR beta chain described here comes from a study of CD8+ T cells in alopecia areata. In the study overall: The duration of tofacitinib was 6 to 18 months, with 6 months off drug afterward. Findings and limits, study-wide: Tofacitinib delivered significant drops in scalp clonality and in expanded CD8+ clones among the top 100. Scalp lesions, especially in alopecia totalis/universalis, had higher clonality than normal scalp. TCR sharing was clearer in mice than between patients, perhaps partly owing to patient HLA diversity.

Concerning this clone itself: Its antigen remains unidentified.

The treatment here: oral pan-JAK inhibitor, 5-10 mg twice daily. Trimming stripped 10 bases from V and 4 bases from J, with 16 bases between. Germline V lookup: CDR1 MGHDK, CDR2 SYGVNS. This CDR3 comprises 13 residues. Investigators isolated RNA and reverse transcribed it into cDNA to act as the sequencing template. Only in-frame clones appear in the TCRdb table, and some are missing; sequencing was by immunoSEQ multiplex PCR. The table has about 180,000 clones, about 55% seen once; the top ten hold more than 10%. Sample: CD8+ T cells sorted from blood, taken at week 24, from a patient treated with tofacitinib. The genes are TRBV25-1 and TRBJ1-1, with unresolved D. The source is a human donor with alopecia areata. Here the CDR3 DNA reads TGTGCCACCACCCCTAATCGGGGCACTGAAGCTTTCTTT. Amino acids: CATTPNRGTEAFF.